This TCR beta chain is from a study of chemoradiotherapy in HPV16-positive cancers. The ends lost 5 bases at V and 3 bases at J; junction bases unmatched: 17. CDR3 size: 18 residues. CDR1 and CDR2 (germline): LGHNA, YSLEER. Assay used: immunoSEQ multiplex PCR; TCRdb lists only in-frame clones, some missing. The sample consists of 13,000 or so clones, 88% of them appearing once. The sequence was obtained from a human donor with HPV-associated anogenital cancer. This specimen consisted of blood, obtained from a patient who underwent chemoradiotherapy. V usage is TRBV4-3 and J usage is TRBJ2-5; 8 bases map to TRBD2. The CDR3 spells CASSATSRLAGGEETQYF. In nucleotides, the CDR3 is TGCGCCAGCAGCGCCACCTCCCGACTGGCGGGGGGCGAAGAGACCCAGTACTTC.